The subject of this entry is one T cell receptor (beta chain). These data are taken from a study of T cell changes during pregnancy in multiple sclerosis. Measured with immunoSEQ multiplex PCR; TCRdb has only the in-frame clones, and not every one. This table holds roughly 59,000 clones, 93% found once. Germline assignment: CDR1 SGHTA and CDR2 FQGNSA. V lost 5 bases and J 6 bases, leaving 6 bases between the germline ends. The CDR3 is made up of 11 amino acids. The sequencing here drew on CD4+ T cells from peripheral blood mononuclear cells, taken before pregnancy. The TCR was taken from a female donor with multiple sclerosis, enrolled in a pregnancy study. V usage is TRBV7-2 and J usage is TRBJ2-3; no definite D call. CDR3 in DNA: TGTGCCAGCAGCCCCCAGGATACGCAGTATTTT. Translated, it gives CASSPQDTQYF.